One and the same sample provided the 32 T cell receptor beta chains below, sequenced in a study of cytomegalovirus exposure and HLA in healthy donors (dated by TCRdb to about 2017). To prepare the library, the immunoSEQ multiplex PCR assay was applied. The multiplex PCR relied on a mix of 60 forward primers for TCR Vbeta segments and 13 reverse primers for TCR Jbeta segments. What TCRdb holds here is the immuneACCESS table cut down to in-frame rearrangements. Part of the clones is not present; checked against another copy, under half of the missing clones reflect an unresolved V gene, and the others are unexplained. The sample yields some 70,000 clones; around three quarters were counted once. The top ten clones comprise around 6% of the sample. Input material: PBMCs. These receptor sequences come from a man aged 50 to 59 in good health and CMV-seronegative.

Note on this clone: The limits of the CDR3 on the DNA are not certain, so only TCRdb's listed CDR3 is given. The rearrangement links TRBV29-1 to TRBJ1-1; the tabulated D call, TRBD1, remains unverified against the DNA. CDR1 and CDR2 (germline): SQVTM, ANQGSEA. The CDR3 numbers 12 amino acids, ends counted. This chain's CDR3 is CSVEFFGTGSFF.

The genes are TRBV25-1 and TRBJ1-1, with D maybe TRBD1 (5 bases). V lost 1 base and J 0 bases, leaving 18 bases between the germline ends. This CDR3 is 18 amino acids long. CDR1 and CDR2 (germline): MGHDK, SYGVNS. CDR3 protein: CASSEWGEPLNVNTEAFF. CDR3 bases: TGTGCCAGCAGTGAATGGGGGGAACCGCTCAATGTGAACACTGAAGCTTTCTTT. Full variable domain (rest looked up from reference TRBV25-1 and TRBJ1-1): EADIYQTPRYLVIGTGKKITLECSQTMGHDKMYWYQQDPGMELHLIHYSYGVNSTEKGDLSSESTVSRIRTEHFPLTLESARPSHTSQYLCASSEWGEPLNVNTEAFFGQGTRLTVV.

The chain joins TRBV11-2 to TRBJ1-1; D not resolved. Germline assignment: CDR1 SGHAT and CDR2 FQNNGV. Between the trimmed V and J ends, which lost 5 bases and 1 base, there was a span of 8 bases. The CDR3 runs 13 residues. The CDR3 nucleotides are TGTGCCAGCAGCCGAAACTGGAACACTGAAGCTTTCTTT. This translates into CASSRNWNTEAFF.

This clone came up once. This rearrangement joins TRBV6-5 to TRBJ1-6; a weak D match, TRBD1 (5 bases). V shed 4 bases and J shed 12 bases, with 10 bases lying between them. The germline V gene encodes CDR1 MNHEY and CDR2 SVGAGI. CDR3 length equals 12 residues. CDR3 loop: CASSFQGGPLHF. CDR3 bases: TGTGCCAGCAGTTTCCAGGGTGGACCCCTCCACTTT.

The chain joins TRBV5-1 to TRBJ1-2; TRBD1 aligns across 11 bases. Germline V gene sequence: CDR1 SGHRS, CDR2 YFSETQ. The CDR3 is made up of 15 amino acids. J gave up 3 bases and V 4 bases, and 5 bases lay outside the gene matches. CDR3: CASSDRDRGDYGYTF. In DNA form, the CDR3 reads TGCGCCAGCAGCGACCGGGACAGGGGGGACTATGGCTACACCTTC.

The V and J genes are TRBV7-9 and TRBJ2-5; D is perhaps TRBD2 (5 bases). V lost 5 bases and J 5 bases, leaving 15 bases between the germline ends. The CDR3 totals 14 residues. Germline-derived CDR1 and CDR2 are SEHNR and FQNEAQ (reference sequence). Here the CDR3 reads CASSLPEARETQYF. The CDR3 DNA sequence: TGTGCCAGCAGCCTGCCGGAGGCTAGGGAGACCCAGTACTTC. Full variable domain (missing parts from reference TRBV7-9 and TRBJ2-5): DTGVSQNPRHKITKRGQNVTFRCDPISEHNRLYWYRQTLGQGPEFLTYFQNEAQLEKSRLLSDRFSAERPKGSFSTLEIQRTEQGDSAMYLCASSLPEARETQYFGPGTRLLVL.

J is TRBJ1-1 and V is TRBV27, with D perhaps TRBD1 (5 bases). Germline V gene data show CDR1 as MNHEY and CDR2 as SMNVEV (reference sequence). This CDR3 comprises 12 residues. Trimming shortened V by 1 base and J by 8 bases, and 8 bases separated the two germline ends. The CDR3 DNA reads TGTGCCAGCAGTTTATTCGGGGGAGAAGCTTTCTTT. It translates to CASSLFGGEAFF.

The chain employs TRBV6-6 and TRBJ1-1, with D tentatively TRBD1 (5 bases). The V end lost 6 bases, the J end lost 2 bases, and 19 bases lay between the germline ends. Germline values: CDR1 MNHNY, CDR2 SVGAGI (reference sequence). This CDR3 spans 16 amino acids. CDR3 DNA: TGTGCCAGCAGCCTTCTCACCGGGACTATTAACACTGAAGCTTTCTTT. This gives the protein CASSLLTGTINTEAFF.

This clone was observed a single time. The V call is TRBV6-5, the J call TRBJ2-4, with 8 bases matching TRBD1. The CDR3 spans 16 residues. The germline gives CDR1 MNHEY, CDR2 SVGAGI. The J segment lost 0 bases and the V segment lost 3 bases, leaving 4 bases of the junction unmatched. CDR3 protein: CASSYGTGLAKNIQYF. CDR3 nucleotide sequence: TGTGCCAGCAGTTATGGGACAGGTTTAGCCAAAAACATTCAGTACTTC.

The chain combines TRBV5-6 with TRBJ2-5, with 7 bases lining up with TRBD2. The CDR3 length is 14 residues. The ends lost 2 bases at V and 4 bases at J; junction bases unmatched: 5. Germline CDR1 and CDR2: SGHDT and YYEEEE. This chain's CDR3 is CASSLAGLGETQYF. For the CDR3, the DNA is TGTGCCAGCAGCTTAGCGGGGTTGGGAGAGACCCAGTACTTC.

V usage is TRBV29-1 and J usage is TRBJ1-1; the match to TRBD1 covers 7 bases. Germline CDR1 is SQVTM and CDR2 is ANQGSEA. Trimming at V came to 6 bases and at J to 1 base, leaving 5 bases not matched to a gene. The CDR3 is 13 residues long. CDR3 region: CSVEGQTNTEAFF. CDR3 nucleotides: TGCAGCGTAGAGGGACAGACGAACACTGAAGCTTTCTTT.

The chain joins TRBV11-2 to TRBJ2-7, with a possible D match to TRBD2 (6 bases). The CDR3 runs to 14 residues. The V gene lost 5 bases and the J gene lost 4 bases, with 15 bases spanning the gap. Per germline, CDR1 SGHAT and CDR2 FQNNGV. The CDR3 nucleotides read TGTGCCAGCAGCCCCGTGGGGGGTAGGTACGAGCAGTACTTC. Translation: CASSPVGGRYEQYF. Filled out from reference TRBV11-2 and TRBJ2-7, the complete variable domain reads EAGVAQSPRYKIIEKRQSVAFWCNPISGHATLYWYQQILGQGPKLLIQFQNNGVVDDSQLPKDRFSAERLKGVDSTLKIQPAKLEDSAVYLCASSPVGGRYEQYFGPGTRLTVT.

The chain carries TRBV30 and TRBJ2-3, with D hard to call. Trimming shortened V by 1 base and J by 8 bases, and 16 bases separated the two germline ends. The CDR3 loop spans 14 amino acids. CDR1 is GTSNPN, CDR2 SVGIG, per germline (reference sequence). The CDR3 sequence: CAWSENNARSTQYF. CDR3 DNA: TGTGCCTGGAGTGAAAACAATGCTAGAAGTACGCAGTATTTT.

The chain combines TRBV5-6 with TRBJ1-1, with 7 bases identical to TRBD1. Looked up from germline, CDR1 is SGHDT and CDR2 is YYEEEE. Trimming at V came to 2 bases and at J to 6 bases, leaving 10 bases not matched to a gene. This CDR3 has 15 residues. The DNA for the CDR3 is TGTGCCAGCAGCTTCCCGACAGGGATTGGTCCTGAAGCTTTCTTT. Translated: CASSFPTGIGPEAFF.

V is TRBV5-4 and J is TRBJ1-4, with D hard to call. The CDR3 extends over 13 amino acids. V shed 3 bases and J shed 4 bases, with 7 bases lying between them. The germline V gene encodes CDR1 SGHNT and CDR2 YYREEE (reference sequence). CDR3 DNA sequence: TGTGCCAGCAGCTCGGTCCATAATGAAAAACTGTTTTTT. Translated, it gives CASSSVHNEKLFF.

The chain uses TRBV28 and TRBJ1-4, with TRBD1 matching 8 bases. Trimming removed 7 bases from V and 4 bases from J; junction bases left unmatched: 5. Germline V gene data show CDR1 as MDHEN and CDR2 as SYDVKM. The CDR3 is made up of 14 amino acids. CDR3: CASTRGQVNEKLFF. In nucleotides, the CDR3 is TGTGCCAGCACCAGGGGACAGGTTAATGAAAAACTGTTTTTT. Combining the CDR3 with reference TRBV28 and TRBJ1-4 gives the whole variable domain DVKVTQSSRYLVKRTGEKVFLECVQDMDHENMFWYRQDPGLGLRLIYFSYDVKMKEKGDIPEGYSVSREKKERFSLILESASTNQTSMYLCASTRGQVNEKLFFGSGTQLSVL.

The CDR3 loop reads CASSLGRANNEQFF. CDR3 DNA sequence: TGTGCCAGCAGTCTCGGGCGGGCTAACAATGAGCAGTTCTTC. The rearrangement joins TRBV6-6 to TRBJ2-1; possibly TRBD2 for D (5 bases). The ends were cut back, 5 bases at V and 5 bases at J, with 13 bases in the middle. The CDR3 runs 14 residues. Looked up from germline, CDR1 is MNHNY and CDR2 is SVGAGI (reference sequence).

This CDR3 reads CATSREGQGNSPLHF. The CDR3 DNA is TGTGCCACCAGCAGAGAGGGTCAGGGGAATTCACCCCTCCACTTT. The rearrangement joins TRBV15 to TRBJ1-6; TRBD1 is a possible D gene (6 bases). The V gene lost 0 bases and the J gene lost 7 bases, with 10 bases spanning the gap. This CDR3 comprises 15 residues. CDR1 and CDR2 from the germline V gene are LNHNV and YYDKDF (reference sequence).

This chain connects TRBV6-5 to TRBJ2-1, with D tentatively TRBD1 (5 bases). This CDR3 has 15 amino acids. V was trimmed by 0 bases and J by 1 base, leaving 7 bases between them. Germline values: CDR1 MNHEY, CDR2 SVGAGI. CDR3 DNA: TGTGCCAGCAGTTACTCGACAGTTTCCTACAATGAGCAGTTCTTC. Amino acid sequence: CASSYSTVSYNEQFF.

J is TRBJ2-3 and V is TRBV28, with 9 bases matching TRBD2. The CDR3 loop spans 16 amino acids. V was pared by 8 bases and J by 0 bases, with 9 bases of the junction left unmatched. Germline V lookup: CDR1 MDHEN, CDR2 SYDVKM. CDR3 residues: CASFSGLALSTDTQYF. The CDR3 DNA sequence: TGTGCCAGCTTTTCTGGACTAGCGCTGAGCACAGATACGCAGTATTTT. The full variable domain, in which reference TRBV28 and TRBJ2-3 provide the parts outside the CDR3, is DVKVTQSSRYLVKRTGEKVFLECVQDMDHENMFWYRQDPGLGLRLIYFSYDVKMKEKGDIPEGYSVSREKKERFSLILESASTNQTSMYLCASFSGLALSTDTQYFGPGTRLTVL.

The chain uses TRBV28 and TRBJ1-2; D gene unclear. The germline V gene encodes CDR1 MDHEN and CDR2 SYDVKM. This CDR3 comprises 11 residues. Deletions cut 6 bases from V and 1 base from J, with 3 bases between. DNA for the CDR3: TGTGCCAGCAGCATTAACTATGGCTACACCTTC. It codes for CASSINYGYTF.

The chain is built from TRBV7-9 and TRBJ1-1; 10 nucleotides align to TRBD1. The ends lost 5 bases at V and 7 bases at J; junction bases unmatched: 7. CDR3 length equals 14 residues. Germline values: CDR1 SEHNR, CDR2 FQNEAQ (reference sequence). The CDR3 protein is CASSDRQGAVEAFF. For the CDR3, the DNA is TGTGCCAGCAGCGATAGACAGGGGGCGGTTGAAGCTTTCTTT.

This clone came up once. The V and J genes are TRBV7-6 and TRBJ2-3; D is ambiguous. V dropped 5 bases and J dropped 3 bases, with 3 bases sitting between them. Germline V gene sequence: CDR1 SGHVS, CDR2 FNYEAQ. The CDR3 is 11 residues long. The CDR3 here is CASSLTDTQYF. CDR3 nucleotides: TGTGCCAGCAGCCTGACAGATACGCAGTATTTT.

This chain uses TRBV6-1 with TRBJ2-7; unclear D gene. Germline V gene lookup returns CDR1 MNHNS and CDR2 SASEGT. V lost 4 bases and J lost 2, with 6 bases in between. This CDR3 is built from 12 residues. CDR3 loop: CASSVSAYEQYF. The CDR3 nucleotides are TGTGCCAGCAGTGTTAGTGCCTACGAGCAGTACTTC.

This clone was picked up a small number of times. The CDR3 DNA sequence: TGCAGCGTTCCACAGATTAATGAGCAGTTCTTC. Its translation: CSVPQINEQFF. The rearrangement joins TRBV29-1 to TRBJ2-1; no firm D call. In germline, CDR1 is SQVTM, CDR2 ANQGSEA. The V end lost 5 bases, the J end lost 7 bases, and 9 bases lay between the germline ends. The CDR3 runs to 11 residues.

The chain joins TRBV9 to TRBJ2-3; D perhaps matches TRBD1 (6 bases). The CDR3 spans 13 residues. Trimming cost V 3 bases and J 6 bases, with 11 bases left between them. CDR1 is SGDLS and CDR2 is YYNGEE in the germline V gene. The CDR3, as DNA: TGTGCCAGCAGCGGGGGGCCCCGCGATACGCAGTATTTT. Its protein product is CASSGGPRDTQYF. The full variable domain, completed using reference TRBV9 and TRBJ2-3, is DSGVTQTPKHLITATGQRVTLRCSPRSGDLSVYWYQQSLDQGLQFLIQYYNGEERAKGNILERFSAQQFPDLHSELNLSSLELGDSALYFCASSGGPRDTQYFGPGTRLTVL.

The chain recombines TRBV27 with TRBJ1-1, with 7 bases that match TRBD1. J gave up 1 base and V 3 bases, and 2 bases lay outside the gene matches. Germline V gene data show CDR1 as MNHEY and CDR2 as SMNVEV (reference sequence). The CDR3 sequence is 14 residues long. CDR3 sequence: CASSFRGTNTEAFF. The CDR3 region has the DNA TGTGCCAGCAGTTTCAGGGGGACGAACACTGAAGCTTTCTTT.

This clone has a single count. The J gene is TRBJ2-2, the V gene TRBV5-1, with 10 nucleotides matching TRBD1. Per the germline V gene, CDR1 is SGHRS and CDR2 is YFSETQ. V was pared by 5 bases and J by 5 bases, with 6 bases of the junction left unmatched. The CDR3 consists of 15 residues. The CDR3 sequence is CASRQGTGETGELFF. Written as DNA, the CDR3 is TGCGCCAGCAGACAAGGGACAGGGGAAACCGGGGAGCTGTTTTTT.

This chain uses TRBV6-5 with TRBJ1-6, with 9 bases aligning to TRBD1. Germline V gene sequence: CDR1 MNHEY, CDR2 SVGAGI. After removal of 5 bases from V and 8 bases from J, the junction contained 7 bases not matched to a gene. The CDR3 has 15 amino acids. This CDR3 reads CASSRDRAGYSPLHF. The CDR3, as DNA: TGTGCCAGCAGTCGGGACAGGGCCGGGTATTCACCCCTCCACTTT.

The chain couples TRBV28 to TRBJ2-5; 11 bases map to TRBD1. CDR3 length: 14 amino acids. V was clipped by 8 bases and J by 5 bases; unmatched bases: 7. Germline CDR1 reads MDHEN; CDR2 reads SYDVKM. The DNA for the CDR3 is TGTGCCAGCTGCGGACAGGGGGCGGGGGAGACCCAGTACTTC. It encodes CASCGQGAGETQYF.

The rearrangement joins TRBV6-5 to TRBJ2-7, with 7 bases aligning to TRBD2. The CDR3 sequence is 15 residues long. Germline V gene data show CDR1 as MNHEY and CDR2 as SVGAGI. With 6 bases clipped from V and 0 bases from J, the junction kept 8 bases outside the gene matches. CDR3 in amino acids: CASSEKGGSSYEQYF. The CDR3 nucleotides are TGTGCCAGCAGCGAAAAGGGCGGGAGCTCCTACGAGCAGTACTTC.

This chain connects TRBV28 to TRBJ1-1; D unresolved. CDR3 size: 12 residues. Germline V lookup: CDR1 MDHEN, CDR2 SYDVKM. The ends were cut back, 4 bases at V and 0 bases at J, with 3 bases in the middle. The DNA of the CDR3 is TGTGCCAGCAGTTCTGTGAACACTGAAGCTTTCTTT. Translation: CASSSVNTEAFF.